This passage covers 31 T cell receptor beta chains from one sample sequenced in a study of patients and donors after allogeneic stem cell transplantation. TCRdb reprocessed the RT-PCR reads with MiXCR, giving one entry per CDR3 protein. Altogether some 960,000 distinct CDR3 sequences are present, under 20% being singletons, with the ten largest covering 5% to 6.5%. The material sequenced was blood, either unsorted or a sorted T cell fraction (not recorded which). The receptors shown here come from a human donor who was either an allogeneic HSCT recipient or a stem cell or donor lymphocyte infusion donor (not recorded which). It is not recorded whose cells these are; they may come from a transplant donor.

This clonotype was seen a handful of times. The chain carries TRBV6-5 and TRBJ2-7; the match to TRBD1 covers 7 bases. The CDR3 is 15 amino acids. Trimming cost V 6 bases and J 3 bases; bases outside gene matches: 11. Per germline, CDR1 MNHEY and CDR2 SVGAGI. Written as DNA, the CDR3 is TGTGCCAGCAGCTACCGACAGGGTCTCAACTACGAGCAGTACTTC. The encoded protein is CASSYRQGLNYEQYF.

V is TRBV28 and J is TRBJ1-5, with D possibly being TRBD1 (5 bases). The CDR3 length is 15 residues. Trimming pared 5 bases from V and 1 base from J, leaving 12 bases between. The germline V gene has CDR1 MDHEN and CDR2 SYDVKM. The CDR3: CASSGTGTSNQPQHF. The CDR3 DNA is TGTGCCAGCAGTGGGACGGGGACGAGCAATCAGCCCCAGCATTTT. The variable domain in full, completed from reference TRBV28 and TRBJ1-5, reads DVKVTQSSRYLVKRTGEKVFLECVQDMDHENMFWYRQDPGLGLRLIYFSYDVKMKEKGDIPEGYSVSREKKERFSLILESASTNQTSMYLCASSGTGTSNQPQHFGDGTRLSIL.

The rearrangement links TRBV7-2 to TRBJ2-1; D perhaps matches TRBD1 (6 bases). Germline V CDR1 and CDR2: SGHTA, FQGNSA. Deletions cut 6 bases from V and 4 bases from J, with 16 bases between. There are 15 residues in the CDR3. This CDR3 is CASSGEQGRYNEQFF. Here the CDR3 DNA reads TGTGCCAGCAGTGGTGAGCAGGGGCGGTACAATGAGCAGTTCTTC.

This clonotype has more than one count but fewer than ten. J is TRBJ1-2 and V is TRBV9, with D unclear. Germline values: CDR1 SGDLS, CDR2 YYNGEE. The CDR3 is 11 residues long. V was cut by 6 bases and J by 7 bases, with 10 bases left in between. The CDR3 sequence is CASMTEGGYTF. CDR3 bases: TGTGCCAGCATGACTGAGGGTGGCTACACCTTC.

CDR3 DNA: TGTGCCAGCAGCCATTCAGGTGAAGCTTTCTTT. Its protein is CASSHSGEAFF. The chain joins TRBV7-9 to TRBJ1-1, with D unresolved. The CDR3 contains 11 residues. Trimming shortened V by 5 bases and J by 7 bases, and 8 bases separated the two germline ends. Per germline, CDR1 SEHNR and CDR2 FQNEAQ (reference sequence). Full variable domain (missing parts from reference TRBV7-9 and TRBJ1-1): DTGVSQNPRHKITKRGQNVTFRCDPISEHNRLYWYRQTLGQGPEFLTYFQNEAQLEKSRLLSDRFSAERPKGSFSTLEIQRTEQGDSAMYLCASSHSGEAFFGQGTRLTVV.

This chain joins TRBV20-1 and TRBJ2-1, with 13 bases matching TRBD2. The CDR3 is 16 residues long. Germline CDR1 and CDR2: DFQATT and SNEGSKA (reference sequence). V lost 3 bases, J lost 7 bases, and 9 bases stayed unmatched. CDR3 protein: CSARGTGTSGVNEQFF. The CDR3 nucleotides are TGCAGTGCTAGGGGAACCGGGACTAGCGGGGTTAATGAGCAGTTCTTC.

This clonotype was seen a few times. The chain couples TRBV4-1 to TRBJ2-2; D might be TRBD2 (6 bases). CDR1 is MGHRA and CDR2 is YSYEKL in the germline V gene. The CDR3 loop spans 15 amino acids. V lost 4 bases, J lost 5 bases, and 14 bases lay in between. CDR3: CASSRKEEGTGELFF. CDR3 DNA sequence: TGCGCCAGCAGCCGGAAGGAGGAGGGGACCGGGGAGCTGTTTTTT.

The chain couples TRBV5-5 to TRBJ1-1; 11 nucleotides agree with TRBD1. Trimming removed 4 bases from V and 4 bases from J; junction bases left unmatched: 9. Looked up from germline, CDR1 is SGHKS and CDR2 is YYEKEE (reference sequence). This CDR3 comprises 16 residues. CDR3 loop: CASSLDRGQQGTEAFF. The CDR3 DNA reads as TGTGCCAGCAGCCTGGACAGGGGGCAGCAGGGCACTGAAGCTTTCTTT.

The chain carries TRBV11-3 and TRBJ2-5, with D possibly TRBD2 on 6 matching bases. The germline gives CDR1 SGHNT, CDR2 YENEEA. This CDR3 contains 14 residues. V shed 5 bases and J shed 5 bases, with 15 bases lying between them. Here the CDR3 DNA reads TGTGCCAGCAGCGAATGGAGGGAAGTGGAGACCCAGTACTTC. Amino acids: CASSEWREVETQYF.

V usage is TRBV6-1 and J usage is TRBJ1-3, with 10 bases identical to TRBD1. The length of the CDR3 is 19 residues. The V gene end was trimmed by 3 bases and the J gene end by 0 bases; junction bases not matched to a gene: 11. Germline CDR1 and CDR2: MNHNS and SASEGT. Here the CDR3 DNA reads TGTGCCAGCAGTGAGTGGGGACAGGGGCCAGTCCCCTCTGGAAACACCATATATTTT. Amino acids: CASSEWGQGPVPSGNTIYF.

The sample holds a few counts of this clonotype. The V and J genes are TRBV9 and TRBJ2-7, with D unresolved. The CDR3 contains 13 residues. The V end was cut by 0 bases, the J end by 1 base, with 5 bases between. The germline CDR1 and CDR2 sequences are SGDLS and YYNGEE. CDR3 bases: TGTGCCAGCAGCGTAGACAGATCCTACGAGCAGTACTTC. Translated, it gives CASSVDRSYEQYF.

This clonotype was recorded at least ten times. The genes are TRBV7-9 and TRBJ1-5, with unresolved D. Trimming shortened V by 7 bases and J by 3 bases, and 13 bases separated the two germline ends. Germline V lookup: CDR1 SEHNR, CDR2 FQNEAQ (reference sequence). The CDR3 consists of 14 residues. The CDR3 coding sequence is TGTGCCAGCAACAAACGCGGGGTCAATCAGCCCCAGCATTTT. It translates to CASNKRGVNQPQHF.

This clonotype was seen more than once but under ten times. CDR3 amino acids: CASSLQASGSSETQYF. In DNA, the CDR3 is TGTGCCAGCAGCTTACAGGCTAGCGGGAGCAGTGAGACCCAGTACTTC. The V and J genes are TRBV7-2 and TRBJ2-5; 10 nucleotides line up with TRBD2. This CDR3 is 16 amino acids long. CDR1 is SGHTA and CDR2 is FQGNSA in the germline V gene. J gave up 5 bases and V 2 bases, and 8 bases lay outside the gene matches.

The chain's CDR3 is CASILGNEQFF. Here the CDR3 DNA reads TGTGCCAGCATTTTAGGCAATGAGCAGTTCTTC. The rearrangement joins TRBV6-2 or TRBV6-3 to TRBJ2-1; D unresolved. Germline CDR1 reads MNHEY; CDR2 reads SVGEGT. Trimming removed 7 bases at V and 6 bases at J, with 7 bases between. The CDR3 runs 11 residues.

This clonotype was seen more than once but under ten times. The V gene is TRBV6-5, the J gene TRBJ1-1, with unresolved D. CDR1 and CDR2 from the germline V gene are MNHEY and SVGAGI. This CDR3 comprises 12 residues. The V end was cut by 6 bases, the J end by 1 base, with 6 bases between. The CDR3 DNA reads TGTGCCAGCAGACAGAAGAACACTGAAGCTTTCTTT. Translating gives CASRQKNTEAFF.

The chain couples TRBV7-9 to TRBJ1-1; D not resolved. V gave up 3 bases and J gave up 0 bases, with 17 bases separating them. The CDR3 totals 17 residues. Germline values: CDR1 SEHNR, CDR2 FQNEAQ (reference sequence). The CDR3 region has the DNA TGTGCCAGCAGCTTGGAGGCGGCAGGTGAGATGAACACTGAAGCTTTCTTT. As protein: CASSLEAAGEMNTEAFF.

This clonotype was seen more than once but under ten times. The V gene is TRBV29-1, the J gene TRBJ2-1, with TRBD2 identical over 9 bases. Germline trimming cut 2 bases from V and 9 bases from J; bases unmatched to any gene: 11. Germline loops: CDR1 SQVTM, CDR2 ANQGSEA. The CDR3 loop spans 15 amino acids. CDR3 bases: TGCAGCGTTGAATTACCAGCGGGAGGCCCGGGTGAGCAGTTCTTC. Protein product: CSVELPAGGPGEQFF.

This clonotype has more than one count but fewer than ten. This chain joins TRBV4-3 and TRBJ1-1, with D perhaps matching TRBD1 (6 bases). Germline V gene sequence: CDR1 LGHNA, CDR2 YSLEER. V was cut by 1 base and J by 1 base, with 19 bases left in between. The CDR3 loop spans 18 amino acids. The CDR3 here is CASSQVRHREAGNTEAFF. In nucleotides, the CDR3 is TGCGCCAGCAGCCAAGTTCGGCACAGGGAGGCGGGGAACACTGAAGCTTTCTTT.

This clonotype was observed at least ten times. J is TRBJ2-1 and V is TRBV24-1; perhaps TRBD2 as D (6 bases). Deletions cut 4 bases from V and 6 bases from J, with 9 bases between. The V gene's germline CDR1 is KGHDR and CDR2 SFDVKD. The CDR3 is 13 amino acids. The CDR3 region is CATSEGRTNEQFF. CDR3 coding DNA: TGTGCCACCAGTGAGGGGAGGACCAATGAGCAGTTCTTC.

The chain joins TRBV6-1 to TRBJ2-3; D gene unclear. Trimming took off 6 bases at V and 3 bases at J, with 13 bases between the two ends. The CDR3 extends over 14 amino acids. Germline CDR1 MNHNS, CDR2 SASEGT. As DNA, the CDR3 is TGTGCCAGCAGGCCGTTGGCGGTGACAGATACGCAGTATTTT. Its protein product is CASRPLAVTDTQYF.

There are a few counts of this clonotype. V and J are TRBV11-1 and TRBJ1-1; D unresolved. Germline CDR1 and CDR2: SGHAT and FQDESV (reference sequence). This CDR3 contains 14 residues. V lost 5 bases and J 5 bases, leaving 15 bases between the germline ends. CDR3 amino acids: CASSPHRVGTEAFF. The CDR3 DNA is TGTGCCAGCAGCCCGCATAGGGTGGGGACTGAAGCTTTCTTT.

The DNA for the CDR3 is TGTGCCAGCTCGGGACAGCCGGGCAATGAGCAGTTCTTC. Encoded protein: CASSGQPGNEQFF. The chain uses TRBV18 and TRBJ2-1, with 7 nucleotides matching TRBD1. CDR1 is KGHSH, CDR2 LQKENI, per germline. J lost 6 bases, V lost 6 bases, and 5 bases had no gene match. The CDR3 loop spans 13 amino acids.

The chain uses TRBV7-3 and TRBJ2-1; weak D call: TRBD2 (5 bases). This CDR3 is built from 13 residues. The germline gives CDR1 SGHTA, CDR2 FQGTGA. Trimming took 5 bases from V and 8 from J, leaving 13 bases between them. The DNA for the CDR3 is TGTGCCAGCAGCCAAACGGGGAAACATGAGCAGTTCTTC. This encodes CASSQTGKHEQFF.

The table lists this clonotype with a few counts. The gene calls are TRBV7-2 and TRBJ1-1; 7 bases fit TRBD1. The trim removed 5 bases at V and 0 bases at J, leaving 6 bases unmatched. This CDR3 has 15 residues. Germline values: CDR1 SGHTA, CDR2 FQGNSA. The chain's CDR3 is CASSAGGSLNTEAFF. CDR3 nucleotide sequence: TGTGCCAGCAGCGCAGGGGGATCTCTGAACACTGAAGCTTTCTTT.

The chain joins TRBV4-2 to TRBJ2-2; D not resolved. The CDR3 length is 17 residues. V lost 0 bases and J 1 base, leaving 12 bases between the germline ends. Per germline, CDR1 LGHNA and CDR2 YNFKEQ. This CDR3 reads CASSQDRGLRNTGELFF. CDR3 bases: TGTGCCAGCAGCCAAGATAGAGGCCTCCGGAACACCGGGGAGCTGTTTTTT.

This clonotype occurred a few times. The CDR3 nucleotides read TGTGCCAGCAGCTTAGCGGGGGGAAACCACGAGCAGTACTTC. Translation gives CASSLAGGNHEQYF. The chain uses TRBV7-9 and TRBJ2-7, with D possibly matching TRBD2 (6 bases). The CDR3 extends over 14 amino acids. Germline V CDR1 and CDR2: SEHNR, FQNEAQ (reference sequence). Trimming pared 0 bases from V and 5 bases from J, leaving 11 bases between. The entire variable domain, with the rest obtained from reference TRBV7-9 and TRBJ2-7, is as follows: DTGVSQNPRHKITKRGQNVTFRCDPISEHNRLYWYRQTLGQGPEFLTYFQNEAQLEKSRLLSDRFSAERPKGSFSTLEIQRTEQGDSAMYLCASSLAGGNHEQYFGPGTRLTVT.

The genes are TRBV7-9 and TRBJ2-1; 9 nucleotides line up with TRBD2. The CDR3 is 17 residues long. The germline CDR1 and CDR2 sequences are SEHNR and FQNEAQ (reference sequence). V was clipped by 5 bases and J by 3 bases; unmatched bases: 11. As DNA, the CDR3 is TGTGCCAGCAGCCCCACCCGGCAGCGGGAGGTCTACAATGAGCAGTTCTTC. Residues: CASSPTRQREVYNEQFF.

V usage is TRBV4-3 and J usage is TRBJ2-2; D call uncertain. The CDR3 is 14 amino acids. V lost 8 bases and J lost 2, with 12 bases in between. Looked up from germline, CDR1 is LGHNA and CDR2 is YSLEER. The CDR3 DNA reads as TGCGCCAGCGGTGTCCGGACCAACACCGGGGAGCTGTTTTTT. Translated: CASGVRTNTGELFF.

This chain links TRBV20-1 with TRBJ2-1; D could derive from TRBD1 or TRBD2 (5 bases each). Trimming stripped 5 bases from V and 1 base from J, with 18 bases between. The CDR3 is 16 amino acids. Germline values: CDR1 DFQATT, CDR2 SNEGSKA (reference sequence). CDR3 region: CSAPWGKRRSYNEQFF. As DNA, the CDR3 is TGCAGTGCTCCGTGGGGCAAGCGGAGGTCCTACAATGAGCAGTTCTTC.

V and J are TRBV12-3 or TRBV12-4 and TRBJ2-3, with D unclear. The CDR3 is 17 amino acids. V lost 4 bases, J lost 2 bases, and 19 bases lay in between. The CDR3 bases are TGTGCCAGCAGTTCTCACCATCCCGGGTTCCCCACAGATACGCAGTATTTT. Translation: CASSSHHPGFPTDTQYF.

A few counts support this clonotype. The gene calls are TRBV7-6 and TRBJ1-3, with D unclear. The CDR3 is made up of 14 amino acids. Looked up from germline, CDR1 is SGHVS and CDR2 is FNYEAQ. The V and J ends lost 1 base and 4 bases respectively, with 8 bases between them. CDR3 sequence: CASSLGRQGNTIYF. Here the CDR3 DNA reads TGTGCCAGCAGCTTAGGTCGGCAGGGAAACACCATATATTTT.